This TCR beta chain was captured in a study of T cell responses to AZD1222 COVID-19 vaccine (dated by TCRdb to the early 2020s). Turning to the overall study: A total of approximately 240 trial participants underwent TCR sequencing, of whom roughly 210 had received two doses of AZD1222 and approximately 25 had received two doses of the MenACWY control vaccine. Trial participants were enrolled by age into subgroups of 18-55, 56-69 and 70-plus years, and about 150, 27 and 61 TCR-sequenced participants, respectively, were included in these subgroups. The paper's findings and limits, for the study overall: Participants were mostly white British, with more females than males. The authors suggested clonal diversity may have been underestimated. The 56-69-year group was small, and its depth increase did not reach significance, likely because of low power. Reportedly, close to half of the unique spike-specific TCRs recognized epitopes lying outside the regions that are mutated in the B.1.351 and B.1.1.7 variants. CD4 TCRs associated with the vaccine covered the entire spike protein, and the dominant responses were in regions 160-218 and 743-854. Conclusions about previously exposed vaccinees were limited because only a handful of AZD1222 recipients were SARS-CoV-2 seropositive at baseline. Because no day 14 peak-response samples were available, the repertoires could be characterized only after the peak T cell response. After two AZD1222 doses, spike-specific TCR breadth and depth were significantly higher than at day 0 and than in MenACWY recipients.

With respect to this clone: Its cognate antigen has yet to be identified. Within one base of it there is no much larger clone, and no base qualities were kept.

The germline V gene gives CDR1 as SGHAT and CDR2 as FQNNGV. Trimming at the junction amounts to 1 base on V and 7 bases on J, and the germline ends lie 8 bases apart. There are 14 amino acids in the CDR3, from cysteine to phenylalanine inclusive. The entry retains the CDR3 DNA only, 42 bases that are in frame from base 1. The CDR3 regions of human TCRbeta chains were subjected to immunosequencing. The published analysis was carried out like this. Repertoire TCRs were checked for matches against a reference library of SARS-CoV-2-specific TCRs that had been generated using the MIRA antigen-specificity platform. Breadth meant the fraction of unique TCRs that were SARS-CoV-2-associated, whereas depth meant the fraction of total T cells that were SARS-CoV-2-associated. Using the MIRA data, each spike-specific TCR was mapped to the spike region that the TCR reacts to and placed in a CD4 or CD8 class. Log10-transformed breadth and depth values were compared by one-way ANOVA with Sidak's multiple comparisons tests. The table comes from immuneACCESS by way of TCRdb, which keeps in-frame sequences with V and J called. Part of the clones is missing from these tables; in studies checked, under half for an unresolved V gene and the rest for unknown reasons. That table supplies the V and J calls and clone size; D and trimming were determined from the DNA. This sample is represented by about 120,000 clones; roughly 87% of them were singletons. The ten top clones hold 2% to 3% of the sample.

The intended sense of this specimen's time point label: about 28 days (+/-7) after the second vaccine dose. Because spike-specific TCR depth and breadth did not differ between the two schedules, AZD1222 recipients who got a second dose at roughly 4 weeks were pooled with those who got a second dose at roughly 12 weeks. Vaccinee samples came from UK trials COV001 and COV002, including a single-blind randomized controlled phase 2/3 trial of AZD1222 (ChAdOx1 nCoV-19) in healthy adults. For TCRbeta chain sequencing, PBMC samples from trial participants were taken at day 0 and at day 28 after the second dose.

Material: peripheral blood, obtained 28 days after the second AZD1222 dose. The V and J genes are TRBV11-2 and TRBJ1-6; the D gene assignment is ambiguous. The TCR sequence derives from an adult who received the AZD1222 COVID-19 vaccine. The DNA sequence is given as TGTGCCAGCAGCTTAGGAATAGGGAATTCACCCCTCCACTTT. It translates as CASSLGIGNSPLHF.